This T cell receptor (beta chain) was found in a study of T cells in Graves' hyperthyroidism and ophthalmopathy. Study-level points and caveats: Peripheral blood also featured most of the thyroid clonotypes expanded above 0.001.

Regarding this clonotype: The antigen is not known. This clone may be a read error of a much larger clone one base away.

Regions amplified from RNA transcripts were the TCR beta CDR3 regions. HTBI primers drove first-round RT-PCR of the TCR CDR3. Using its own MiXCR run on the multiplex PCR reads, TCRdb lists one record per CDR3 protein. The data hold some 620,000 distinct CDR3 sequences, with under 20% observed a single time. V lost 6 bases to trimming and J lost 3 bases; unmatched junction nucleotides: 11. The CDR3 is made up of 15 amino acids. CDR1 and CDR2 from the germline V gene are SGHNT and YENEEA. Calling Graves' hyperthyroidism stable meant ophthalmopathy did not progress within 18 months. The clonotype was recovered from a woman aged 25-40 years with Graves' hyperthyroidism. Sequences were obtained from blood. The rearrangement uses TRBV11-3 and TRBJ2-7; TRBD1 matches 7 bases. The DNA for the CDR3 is TGTGCCAGCAGTGGGGGCAGGGGGTACCTCTACGAGCAGTACTTC. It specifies CASSGGRGYLYEQYF.